The 8 T cell receptor beta chains in this list originate from one sample, sequenced in a study of cytomegalovirus exposure and HLA in healthy donors. The primer mix had 60 Vbeta and 13 Jbeta primers. Measured with immunoSEQ multiplex PCR; TCRdb has only the in-frame clones, and not every one. The profile covers 60,000 to 70,000 clones, with 65% to 80% appearing a single time and over 15% taken by the ten largest. Material for sequencing was PBMCs. Source of these receptors: a man aged 40-50 years in good health and CMV-seropositive.

The sample holds a few counts of this clone. The chain couples TRBV7-2 to TRBJ2-2; TRBD2 matches 13 bases. Trimming took 5 bases from V and 4 from J; bases not matched to a gene: 7. The germline gives CDR1 SGHTA, CDR2 FQGNSA. The CDR3 has 17 residues. CDR3 loop: CASSLRTSGSGTGELFF. DNA for the CDR3: TGTGCCAGCAGCCTCAGGACTAGCGGGAGTGGCACCGGGGAGCTGTTTTTT.

This chain links TRBV18 with TRBJ1-2; D remains ambiguous. Per germline, CDR1 KGHSH and CDR2 LQKENI. The V and J ends lost 0 bases and 4 bases respectively, with 6 bases between them. CDR3 length: 13 amino acids. This CDR3 is CASSPPESYGYTF. The CDR3 DNA sequence: TGTGCCAGCTCACCACCAGAGTCCTATGGCTACACCTTC.

The chain couples TRBV5-1 to TRBJ1-1; D perhaps matches TRBD1 (5 bases). The CDR3 extends over 14 amino acids. V dropped 4 bases and J dropped 1 base, with 11 bases sitting between them. In germline, CDR1 is SGHRS, CDR2 YFSETQ. CDR3 sequence reads: CASSANQGNTEAFF. Here the CDR3 DNA reads TGCGCCAGCAGCGCAAACCAGGGGAACACTGAAGCTTTCTTT.

The chain has TRBV10-3 and TRBJ2-1, with D tentatively TRBD1 (5 bases). The length of the CDR3 is 15 residues. Looked up from germline, CDR1 is ENHRY and CDR2 is SYGVKD. Trimming shortened V by 3 bases and J by 9 bases, and 18 bases separated the two germline ends. This CDR3 is CAISDPRAQRGEQFF. The DNA for the CDR3 is TGTGCCATCAGTGACCCCAGGGCCCAACGAGGTGAGCAGTTCTTC.

This clone was detected a few times. The gene calls are TRBV2 and TRBJ2-7; 8 bases are a match to TRBD1. Germline lookup yields CDR1 SNHLY and CDR2 FYNNEI. J gave up 5 bases and V 7 bases, and 7 bases lay outside the gene matches. The CDR3 contains 13 residues. The CDR3 DNA sequence: TGTGCCAGCAAAGGGGACAGGATCGACGAGCAGTACTTC. It encodes CASKGDRIDEQYF.

V usage is TRBV5-5 and J usage is TRBJ2-5; 9 bases are shared with TRBD2. The CDR3 sequence is 13 residues long. Germline assignment: CDR1 SGHKS and CDR2 YYEKEE (reference sequence). V lost 0 bases, J lost 11 bases, and 5 bases stayed unmatched. CDR3 sequence: CASSLVLAGGQYF. CDR3 coding DNA: TGTGCCAGCAGCTTGGTACTGGCGGGGGGGCAGTACTTC.

The chain employs TRBV6-5 and TRBJ1-2; 11 nucleotides align to TRBD1. The trim removed 6 bases at V and 8 bases at J, leaving 8 bases unmatched. The CDR3 runs to 14 residues. Germline V gene lookup returns CDR1 MNHEY and CDR2 SVGAGI. Written as DNA, the CDR3 is TGTGCCAGCAGACAATTGGGACAGGGGGACGGCTACACCTTC. Residues: CASRQLGQGDGYTF.

The rearrangement uses TRBV6-5 and TRBJ2-7, with 10 bases aligning to TRBD1. With V trimmed by 7 bases and J by 3 bases, 3 bases remained unmatched. CDR1 and CDR2 (germline): MNHEY, SVGAGI. The CDR3 is 13 amino acids. The CDR3 nucleotides are TGTGCCAGCAAACGGACAGGGGGCTACGAGCAGTACTTC. Residues: CASKRTGGYEQYF.